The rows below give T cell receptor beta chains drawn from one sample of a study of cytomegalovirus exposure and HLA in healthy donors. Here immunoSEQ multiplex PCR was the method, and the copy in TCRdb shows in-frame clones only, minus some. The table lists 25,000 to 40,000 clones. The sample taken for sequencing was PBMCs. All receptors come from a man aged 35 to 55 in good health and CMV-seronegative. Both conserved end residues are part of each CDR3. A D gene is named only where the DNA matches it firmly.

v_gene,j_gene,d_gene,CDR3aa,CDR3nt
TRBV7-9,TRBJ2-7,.,CASSFRESSYEQYF,TGTGCCAGCAGCTTCCGGGAGAGCTCCTACGAGCAGTACTTC
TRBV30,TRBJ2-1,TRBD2,CAFTSGRAGSDNEQFF,TGTGCCTTTACTAGCGGGAGGGCCGGGTCCGACAATGAGCAGTTCTTC
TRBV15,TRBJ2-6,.,CATSRDGGSGANVLTF,TGTGCCACCAGCAGAGACGGAGGGTCTGGGGCCAACGTCCTGACTTTC
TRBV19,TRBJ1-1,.,CASSPMQMNTEAFF,TGTGCCAGTAGCCCAATGCAGATGAACACTGAAGCTTTCTTT
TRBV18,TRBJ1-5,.,CASSPGKGQPQHF,TGTGCCAGCTCACCAGGGAAGGGGCAGCCCCAGCATTTT
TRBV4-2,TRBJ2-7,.,CASSQDTGDYEQYF,TGTGCCAGCAGCCAAGATACGGGGGACTACGAGCAGTACTTC
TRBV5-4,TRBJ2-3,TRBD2,CASKIRDYQTDTQYF,TGTGCCAGCAAAATCCGGGACTACCAAACAGATACGCAGTATTTT
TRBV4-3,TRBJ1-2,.,CASSQGGNYGYTF,TGCGCCAGCAGCCAAGGAGGTAACTATGGCTACACCTTC
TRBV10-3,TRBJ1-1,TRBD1,CAISEVTGGAEAFF,TGTGCCATCAGTGAGGTTACAGGGGGGGCTGAAGCTTTCTTT
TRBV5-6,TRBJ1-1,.,CASSGTQGWDTEAFF,TGTGCCAGCAGCGGCACACAGGGATGGGACACTGAAGCTTTCTTT
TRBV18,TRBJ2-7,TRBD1,CASSPLDRVNEQYF,TGTGCCAGCTCACCTCTGGACAGGGTTAACGAGCAGTACTTC
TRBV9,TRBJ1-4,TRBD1,CASSGSDRVREKLFF,TGTGCCAGCAGCGGAAGTGACAGGGTGCGTGAAAAACTGTTTTTT
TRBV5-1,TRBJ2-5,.,CASSLARSQETQYF,TGCGCCAGCAGCTTGGCCCGGAGCCAAGAGACCCAGTACTTC
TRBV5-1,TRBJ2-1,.,CASSLGQSDNEQFF,TGCGCCAGCAGCTTGGGACAGTCCGACAATGAGCAGTTCTTC
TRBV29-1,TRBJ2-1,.,CSVATPGVSSYNEQFF,TGCAGCGTTGCAACCCCAGGGGTGAGCTCCTACAATGAGCAGTTCTTC
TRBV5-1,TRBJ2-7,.,CASSRGGKATYEQYF,TGCGCCAGCAGCCGGGGCGGGAAAGCCACCTACGAGCAGTACTTC
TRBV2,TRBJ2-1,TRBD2,CASSGLAGSSDNEQFF,TGTGCCAGCAGTGGACTAGCGGGAAGCTCCGACAATGAGCAGTTCTTC
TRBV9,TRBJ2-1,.,CASSSSQVREQFF,TGTGCCAGCAGCTCCAGCCAGGTCCGGGAGCAGTTCTTC
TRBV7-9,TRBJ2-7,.,CASSFSLAGGEQYF,TGTGCCAGCAGCTTCAGTCTAGCCGGAGGGGAGCAGTACTTC
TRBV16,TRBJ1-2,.,CASSQSFGQQGYTF,TGTGCCAGCAGCCAATCATTTGGACAACAGGGCTACACCTTC
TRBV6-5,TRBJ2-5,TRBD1,CASSGQGRETQYF,TGTGCCAGCAGCGGACAGGGAAGAGAGACCCAGTACTTC
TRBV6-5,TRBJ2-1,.,CASSSGTSSSDNEQFF,TGTGCCAGCAGTTCAGGGACTTCGAGCTCCGACAATGAGCAGTTCTTC
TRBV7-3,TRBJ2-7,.,CASSRSQGPLYEQYF,TGTGCCAGCAGCCGAAGTCAGGGCCCGTTGTACGAGCAGTACTTC
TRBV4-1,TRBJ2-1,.,CASSPLWTDNEQFF,TGCGCCAGCAGCCCGCTTTGGACAGACAATGAGCAGTTCTTC
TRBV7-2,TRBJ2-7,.,CASSYNPAGLYEQYF,TGTGCCAGCAGCTACAACCCCGCAGGGCTCTACGAGCAGTACTTC
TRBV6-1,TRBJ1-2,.,CASRAAGTAYGYTF,TGTGCCAGCAGGGCCGCAGGGACTGCTTATGGCTACACCTTC
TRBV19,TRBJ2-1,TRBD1,CASSTIGTGVRNEQFF,TGTGCCAGTAGTACAATAGGGACAGGGGTACGCAATGAGCAGTTCTTC
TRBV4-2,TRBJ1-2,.,CASSQEGGGVGYTF,TGTGCCAGCAGCCAAGAGGGAGGGGGGGTCGGCTACACCTTC
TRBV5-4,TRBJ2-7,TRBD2,CASSLTSGTYEQYF,TGTGCCAGCAGCCTGACTAGCGGTACCTACGAGCAGTACTTC
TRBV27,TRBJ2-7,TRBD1,CASSDIGQGRYEQYF,TGTGCCAGCAGTGACATCGGACAGGGCCGCTACGAGCAGTACTTC
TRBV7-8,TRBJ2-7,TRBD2,CASSRAGREGIYEQYF,TGTGCCAGCAGCCGGGCGGGGCGGGAGGGTATCTACGAGCAGTACTTC
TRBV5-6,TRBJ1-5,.,CASSIYRDNSNQPQHF,TGTGCCAGCAGCATCTACCGGGACAATAGCAATCAGCCCCAGCATTTT
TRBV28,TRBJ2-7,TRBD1,CASRIGTGGYYEQYF,TGTGCCAGCAGGATAGGGACAGGCGGCTACTACGAGCAGTACTTC
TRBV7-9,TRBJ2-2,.,CASSPGTPMNTGELFF,TGTGCCAGCAGCCCAGGGACTCCGATGAACACCGGGGAGCTGTTTTTT
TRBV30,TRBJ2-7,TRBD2,CAWSVWLAGGPGGEQYF,TGTGCCTGGAGTGTATGGCTAGCGGGAGGGCCTGGAGGCGAGCAGTACTTC
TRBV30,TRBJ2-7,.,CAWSPSYEQYF,TGTGCCTGGAGTCCATCCTACGAGCAGTACTTC
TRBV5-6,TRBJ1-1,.,CASSLAPTGNTEAFF,TGTGCCAGCAGCTTGGCCCCGACAGGGAACACTGAAGCTTTCTTT
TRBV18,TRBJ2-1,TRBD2,CASSGLAPNNEQFF,TGTGCCAGCTCAGGACTAGCGCCTAACAATGAGCAGTTCTTC
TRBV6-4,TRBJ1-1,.,CASSDPDRTSTEAFF,TGTGCCAGCAGTGACCCGGACAGAACCTCCACTGAAGCTTTCTTT
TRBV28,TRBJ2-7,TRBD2,CASSARTSGAYEQYF,TGTGCCAGCAGTGCCAGGACTAGCGGGGCCTACGAGCAGTACTTC
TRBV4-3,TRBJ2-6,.,CASSQEPEGSSGANVLTF,TGCGCCAGCAGCCAAGAACCGGAGGGAAGCTCTGGGGCCAACGTCCTGACTTTC
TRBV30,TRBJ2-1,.,CAWSPQYNEQFF,TGTGCCTGGAGTCCCCAGTACAATGAGCAGTTCTTC
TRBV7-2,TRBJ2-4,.,CASSLERTGNIQYF,TGTGCCAGCAGCTTAGAGCGGACTGGAAACATTCAGTACTTC
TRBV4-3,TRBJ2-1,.,CASSQERMDYNEQFF,TGCGCCAGCAGCCAAGAGAGGATGGATTACAATGAGCAGTTCTTC
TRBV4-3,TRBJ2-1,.,CASSQDGGSPANEQFF,TGCGCCAGCAGCCAAGATGGCGGGTCTCCTGCAAATGAGCAGTTCTTC
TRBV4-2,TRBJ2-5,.,CASSQEGAGPQYF,TGTGCCAGCAGCCAAGAGGGGGCAGGACCCCAGTACTTC
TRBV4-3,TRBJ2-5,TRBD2,CASSQATRGRAETQYF,TGCGCCAGCAGCCAGGCGACTAGAGGGAGGGCAGAGACCCAGTACTTC
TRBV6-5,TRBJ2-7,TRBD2,CASSYEGGSAYEQYF,TGCGCCAGCAGTTATGAGGGCGGGAGTGCCTACGAGCAGTACTTC
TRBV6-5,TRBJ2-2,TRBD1,CASSYSPTGDPGELFF,TGTGCCAGCAGTTACTCGCCGACAGGGGATCCCGGGGAGCTGTTTTTT
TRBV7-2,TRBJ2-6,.,CASSFFGANVLTF,TGTGCCAGCAGCTTCTTTGGGGCCAACGTCCTGACTTTC
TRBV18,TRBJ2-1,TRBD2,CASSPRAGDNEQFF,TGTGCCAGCTCACCCCGAGCGGGGGACAATGAGCAGTTCTTC
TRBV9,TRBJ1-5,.,CASSVDPVSNQPQHF,TGTGCCAGCAGCGTAGATCCGGTTAGCAATCAGCCCCAGCATTTT
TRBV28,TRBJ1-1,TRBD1,CASRRQGLNTEAFF,TGTGCCAGCAGGCGACAGGGTTTGAACACTGAAGCTTTCTTT